Following are 16 T cell receptor beta chains from one sample sequenced in a study of Ad26.COV2.S vaccination and SARS-CoV-2 variants. Described treatment: around 19 received Ad26.COV2.S at low or high dose, single or two shots; several received placebo; per-sample allocation not given. On day 63 after the first injection, vaccine and placebo recipients gave samples. The repertoire was sequenced with immunoSEQ multiplex PCR; TCRdb's copy has only in-frame clones and lacks some. Of about half a million clones listed, nearly 90% are singletons. Sequencing was performed on peripheral blood, taken in a trial of Ad26.COV2.S vaccine versus placebo. These receptor sequences come from a person aged 18-65 years who received the Ad26.COV2.S COVID-19 vaccine or a placebo.

CDR3 sequence: CASCTGGGGYTF. CDR3 DNA sequence: TGTGCCAGCTGTACAGGTGGTGGAGGCTACACCTTC. The chain has TRBV5-6 and TRBJ1-2; weak D call: TRBD1 (5 bases). The CDR3 totals 12 residues. In germline, CDR1 is SGHDT, CDR2 YYEEEE. The V and J ends lost 7 bases and 8 bases respectively, with 15 bases between them. Complete variable domain (other parts from reference TRBV5-6 and TRBJ1-2): DAGVTQSPTHLIKTRGQQVTLRCSPKSGHDTVSWYQQALGQGPQFIFQYYEEEERQRGNFPDRFSGHQFPNYSSELNVNALLLGDSALYLCASCTGGGGYTFGSGTRLTVV.

The CDR3: CASSRGGRTEAFF. The CDR3 nucleotides are TGTGCCAGCAGCCGGGGGGGCCGCACTGAAGCTTTCTTT. This chain uses TRBV3-1 (or the pseudogene TRBV3-2) with TRBJ1-1; D possibly corresponds to TRBD1 (6 bases). Deletions cut 4 bases from V and 4 bases from J, with 10 bases between. Germline-derived CDR1 and CDR2 are LGHDT and YNNKEL (reference sequence). CDR3 length equals 13 residues.

The J gene is TRBJ1-1, the V gene TRBV10-2; TRBD1 matches at 7 bases. The V segment lost 7 bases and the J segment 0 bases; nucleotides outside the gene matches: 5. The germline V gene encodes CDR1 WSHSY and CDR2 SAAADI. The CDR3 length is 14 residues. The CDR3 is CASTPTGMNTEAFF. Here the CDR3 DNA reads TGCGCCAGCACCCCGACAGGGATGAACACTGAAGCTTTCTTT.

The V call is TRBV15, the J call TRBJ1-3, with a possible D match to TRBD1 (6 bases). Trimming removed 2 bases from V and 4 bases from J, with 12 bases in between. This CDR3 region has 15 residues. The V gene's germline CDR1 is LNHNV and CDR2 YYDKDF (reference sequence). CDR3: CATSRPQGMGNTIYF. The CDR3 DNA reads as TGTGCCACCAGCAGACCCCAGGGGATGGGAAACACCATATATTTT.

The gene calls are TRBV7-2 and TRBJ2-5; perhaps TRBD2 as D (5 bases). CDR1 is SGHTA and CDR2 is FQGNSA in the germline V gene. The CDR3 runs to 14 residues. V was cut by 1 base and J by 2 bases, with 8 bases left in between. The CDR3 sequence: CASSLGPGQETQYF. The CDR3 coding sequence is TGTGCCAGCAGCTTAGGCCCGGGGCAAGAGACCCAGTACTTC.

This clone was seen a handful of times. The chain is built from TRBV21-1 and TRBJ1-1; the table gives TRBD1 as D, unverified against the DNA. TRBV21-1 constitutes a pseudogene. The CDR3 loop spans 15 amino acids. The CDR3 loop reads CASSGRAGAHTEAFF. The CDR3 nucleotides read TGTGCCAGCAGCGGACGCGCAGGGGCCCACACTGAAGCTTTCTTT.

The chain has TRBV5-1 and TRBJ2-1; possible D gene TRBD1, 6 bases. This CDR3 region has 14 residues. CDR1 is SGHRS, CDR2 YFSETQ, per germline. The V end lost 7 bases, the J end lost 1 base, and 12 bases lay between the germline ends. The CDR3 bases are TGCGCCAGCGACGCACAGGGATCCTACAATGAGCAGTTCTTC. Its protein is CASDAQGSYNEQFF. Filled out from reference TRBV5-1 and TRBJ2-1, the complete variable domain reads KAGVTQTPRYLIKTRGQQVTLSCSPISGHRSVSWYQQTPGQGLQFLFEYFSETQRNKGNFPGRFSGRQFSNSRSEMNVSTLELGDSALYLCASDAQGSYNEQFFGPGTRLTVL.

The chain carries TRBV28 and TRBJ1-1, with no clear D. CDR3 size: 14 residues. The V end lost 4 bases, the J end lost 1 base, and 10 bases lay between the germline ends. Germline lookup yields CDR1 MDHEN and CDR2 SYDVKM. DNA for the CDR3: TGTGCCAGCAGTTACCTTGGACGGAACACTGAAGCTTTCTTT. Residues: CASSYLGRNTEAFF.

In this sample, this clone turned up once. The CDR3 reads CASSPPRGTADTQYF. The CDR3 DNA reads as TGTGCCAGCAGTCCGCCCCGGGGGACGGCAGATACGCAGTATTTT. The chain links TRBV27 to TRBJ2-3, with D perhaps matching TRBD2 (6 bases). Trimming shortened V by 5 bases and J by 4 bases, and 16 bases separated the two germline ends. Germline CDR1 reads MNHEY; CDR2 reads SMNVEV (reference sequence). The CDR3 is 15 residues long.

The chain carries TRBV30 and TRBJ1-2; perhaps TRBD1 as D (5 bases). From germline, CDR1 is GTSNPN and CDR2 SVGIG (reference sequence). This CDR3 has 13 amino acids. The V end lost 4 bases, the J end lost 0 bases, and 9 bases lay between the germline ends. The CDR3 region has the DNA TGTGCCTGGACCAAGACAGCTAACTATGGCTACACCTTC. Amino acid sequence: CAWTKTANYGYTF.

The V gene is TRBV6-2 or TRBV6-3, the J gene TRBJ1-2, with 7 bases aligning to TRBD1. This CDR3 has 15 amino acids. Germline lookup yields CDR1 MNHEY and CDR2 SVGEGT. J was trimmed by 3 bases and V by 2 bases; bases with no gene match: 6. CDR3 sequence: CASSYGTAWDYGYTF. CDR3 sequence (DNA): TGTGCCAGCAGTTACGGGACAGCTTGGGACTATGGCTACACCTTC.

V is TRBV28 and J is TRBJ2-6; D tentatively fits TRBD1 or TRBD2 (6 bases each). CDR3 size: 16 residues. CDR1 is MDHEN, CDR2 SYDVKM, per germline. V was shortened by 7 bases and J by 2 bases, with 15 bases between the two germline ends. The CDR3 loop is CASISGAAPGANVLTF. In DNA form, the CDR3 reads TGTGCCAGCATTTCGGGGGCAGCACCTGGGGCCAACGTCCTGACTTTC.

For the CDR3, the DNA is TGTGCCAGCAGCGTGTCGTCAGGGGTCTATGGCTACACCTTC. As protein: CASSVSSGVYGYTF. The chain combines TRBV9 with TRBJ1-2; maybe TRBD1 (6 bases). Trimming left V 2 bases short and J 4 bases short, with 12 bases between. The CDR3 runs 14 residues. Germline lookup yields CDR1 SGDLS and CDR2 YYNGEE.

This clone was detected only a few times. The chain carries TRBV4-1 and TRBJ1-5, with D maybe TRBD1 (5 bases). The CDR3 consists of 15 residues. Germline lookup yields CDR1 MGHRA and CDR2 YSYEKL. The V and J ends lost 4 bases and 6 bases respectively, with 16 bases between them. CDR3 protein: CASSRYLYGAQPQHF. DNA for the CDR3: TGCGCCAGCAGCCGATATCTCTACGGGGCTCAGCCCCAGCATTTT.

V is TRBV4-1 and J is TRBJ2-7; TRBD2 agrees at 12 bases. Losses at the gene ends were 4 bases for V and 5 bases for J; bases not matched to a gene: 3. Germline V CDR1 and CDR2: MGHRA, YSYEKL. The CDR3 sequence is 14 residues long. The CDR3 reads CASSLLAGGDEQYF. CDR3 DNA: TGCGCCAGCAGCCTTCTAGCGGGAGGGGACGAGCAGTACTTC.

This chain joins TRBV6-6 and TRBJ2-2; TRBD1 aligns across 8 bases. The CDR3 has 16 residues. The germline V gene encodes CDR1 MNHNY and CDR2 SVGAGI (reference sequence). V lost 6 bases and J lost 4; bases outside the gene matches: 10. The CDR3 DNA reads as TGTGCCAGCAGCCCGAACAGGGGGACAAGCACCGGGGAGCTGTTTTTT. Protein product: CASSPNRGTSTGELFF.